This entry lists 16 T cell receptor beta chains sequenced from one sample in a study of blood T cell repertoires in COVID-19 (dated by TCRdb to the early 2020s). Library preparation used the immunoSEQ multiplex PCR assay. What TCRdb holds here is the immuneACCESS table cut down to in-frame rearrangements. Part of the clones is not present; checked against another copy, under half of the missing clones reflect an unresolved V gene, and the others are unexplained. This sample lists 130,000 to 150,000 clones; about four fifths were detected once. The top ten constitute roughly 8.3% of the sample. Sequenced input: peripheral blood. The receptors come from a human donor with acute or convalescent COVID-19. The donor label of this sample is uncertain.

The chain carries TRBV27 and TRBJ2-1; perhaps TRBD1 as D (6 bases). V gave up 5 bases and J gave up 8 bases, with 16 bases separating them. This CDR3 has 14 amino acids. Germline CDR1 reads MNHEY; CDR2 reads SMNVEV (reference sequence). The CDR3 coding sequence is TGTGCCAGCAGTACCGTGACAGGCGGAGATGAGCAGTTCTTC. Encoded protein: CASSTVTGGDEQFF.

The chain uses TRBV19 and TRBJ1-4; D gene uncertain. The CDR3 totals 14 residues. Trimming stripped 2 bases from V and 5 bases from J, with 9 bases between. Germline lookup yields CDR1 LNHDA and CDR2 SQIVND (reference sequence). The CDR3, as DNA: TGTGCCAGTAGTATAACGGCAGGCAATGAAAAACTGTTTTTT. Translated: CASSITAGNEKLFF.

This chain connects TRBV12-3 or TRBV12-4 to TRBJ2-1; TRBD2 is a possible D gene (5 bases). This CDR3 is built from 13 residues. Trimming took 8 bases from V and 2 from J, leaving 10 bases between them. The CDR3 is CASAGVTYNEQFF. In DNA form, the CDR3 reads TGTGCCAGCGCCGGGGTCACCTACAATGAGCAGTTCTTC.

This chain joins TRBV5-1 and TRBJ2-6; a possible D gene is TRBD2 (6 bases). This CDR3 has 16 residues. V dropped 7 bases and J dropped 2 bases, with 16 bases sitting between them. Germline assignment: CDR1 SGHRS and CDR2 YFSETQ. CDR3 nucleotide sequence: TGCGCCAGCTCGGTTGGGGGGATCCCTGGGGCCAACGTCCTGACTTTC. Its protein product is CASSVGGIPGANVLTF.

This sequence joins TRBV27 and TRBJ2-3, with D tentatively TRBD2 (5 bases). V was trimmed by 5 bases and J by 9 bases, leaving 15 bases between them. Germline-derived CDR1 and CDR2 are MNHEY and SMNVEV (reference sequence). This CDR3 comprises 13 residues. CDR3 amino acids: CASSASGIRTQYF. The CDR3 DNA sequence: TGTGCCAGCAGTGCCTCGGGGATACGGACGCAGTATTTT.

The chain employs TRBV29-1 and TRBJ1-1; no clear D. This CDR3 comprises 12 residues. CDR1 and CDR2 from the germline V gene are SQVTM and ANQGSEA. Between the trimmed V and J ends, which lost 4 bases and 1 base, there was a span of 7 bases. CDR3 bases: TGCAGCGTTGTGCCTACGAACACTGAAGCTTTCTTT. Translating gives CSVVPTNTEAFF.

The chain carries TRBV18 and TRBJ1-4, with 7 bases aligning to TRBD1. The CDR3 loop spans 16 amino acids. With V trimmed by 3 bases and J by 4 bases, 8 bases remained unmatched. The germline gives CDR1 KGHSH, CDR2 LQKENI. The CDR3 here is CASSPRPTGINEKLFF. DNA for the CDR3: TGTGCCAGCTCACCCCGTCCGACAGGGATTAATGAAAAACTGTTTTTT.

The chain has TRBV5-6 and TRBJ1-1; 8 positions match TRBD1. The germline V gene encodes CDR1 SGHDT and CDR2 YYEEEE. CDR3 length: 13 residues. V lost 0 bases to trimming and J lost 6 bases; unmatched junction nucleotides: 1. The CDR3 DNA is TGTGCCAGCAGCTTGGTGACAGGGGCTGAAGCTTTCTTT. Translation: CASSLVTGAEAFF.

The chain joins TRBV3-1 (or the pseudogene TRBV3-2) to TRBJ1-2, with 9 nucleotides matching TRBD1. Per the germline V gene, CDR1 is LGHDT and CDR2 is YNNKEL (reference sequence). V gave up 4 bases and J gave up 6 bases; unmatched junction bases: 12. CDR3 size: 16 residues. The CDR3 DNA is TGTGCCAGCAGCCGAAATAACAGGGGGCGAGAACATGGCTACACCTTC. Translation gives CASSRNNRGREHGYTF.

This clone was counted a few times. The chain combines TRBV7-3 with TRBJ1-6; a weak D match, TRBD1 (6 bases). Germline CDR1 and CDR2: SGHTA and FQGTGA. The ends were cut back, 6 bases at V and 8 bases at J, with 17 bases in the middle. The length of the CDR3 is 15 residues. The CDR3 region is CASSSRGGRDSPLHF. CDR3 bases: TGTGCCAGCAGTTCAAGGGGGGGCAGGGATTCACCCCTCCACTTT.

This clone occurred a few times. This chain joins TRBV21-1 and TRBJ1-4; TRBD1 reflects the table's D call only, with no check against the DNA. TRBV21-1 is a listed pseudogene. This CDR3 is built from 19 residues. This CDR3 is CASSKAVGGQEFVSEKLFF. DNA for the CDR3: TGTGCCAGCAGCAAAGCGGTCGGGGGACAGGAGTTTGTTAGTGAAAAACTGTTTTTT.

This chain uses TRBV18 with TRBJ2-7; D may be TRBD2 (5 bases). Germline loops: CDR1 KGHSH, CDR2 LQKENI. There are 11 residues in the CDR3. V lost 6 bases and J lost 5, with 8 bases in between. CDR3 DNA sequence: TGTGCCAGCTCGGCCGGGAACGAGCAGTACGTC. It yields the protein CASSAGNEQYV.

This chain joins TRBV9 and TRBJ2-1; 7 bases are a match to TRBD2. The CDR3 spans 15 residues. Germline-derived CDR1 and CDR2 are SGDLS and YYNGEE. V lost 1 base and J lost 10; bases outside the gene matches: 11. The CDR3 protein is CASSVSGGLPQEQFF. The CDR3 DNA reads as TGTGCCAGCAGCGTATCGGGGGGTCTCCCCCAGGAGCAGTTCTTC.

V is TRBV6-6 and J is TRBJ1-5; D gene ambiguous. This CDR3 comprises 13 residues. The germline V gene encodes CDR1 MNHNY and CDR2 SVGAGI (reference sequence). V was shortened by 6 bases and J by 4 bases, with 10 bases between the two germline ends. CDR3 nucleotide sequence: TGTGCCAGCAGCCTCGGTCGGAATCAGCCCCAGCATTTT. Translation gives CASSLGRNQPQHF.

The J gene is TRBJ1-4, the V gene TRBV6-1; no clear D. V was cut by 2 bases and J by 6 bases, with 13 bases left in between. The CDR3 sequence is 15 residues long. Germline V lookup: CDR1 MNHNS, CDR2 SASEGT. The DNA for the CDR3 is TGTGCCAGCAGTGAAACGGTCCTTGAGGATGAAAAACTGTTTTTT. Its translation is CASSETVLEDEKLFF.

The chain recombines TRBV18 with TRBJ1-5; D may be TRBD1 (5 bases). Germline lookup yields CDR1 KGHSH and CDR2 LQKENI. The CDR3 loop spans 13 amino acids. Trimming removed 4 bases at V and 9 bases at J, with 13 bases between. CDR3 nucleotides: TGTGCCAGCTCACTTTCGGGGGGTGGGCCCCAGCATTTT. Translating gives CASSLSGGGPQHF.